The present T cell receptor (beta chain) was sequenced within a study of read filtering for tumor transcriptome and immune sequencing. This clonotype was observed many times. The antigen remains unidentified. CDR1 and CDR2 (germline): MNHEY, SVGEGT. The V gene lost 3 bases and the J gene lost 7 bases, with 7 bases spanning the gap. This CDR3 region has 12 residues. From 400 to 450 ng of RNA, a library with molecular barcoded alpha/delta and beta/gamma adaptors was made. TCRdb recomputed calls from the reads with MiXCR, one row per CDR3 protein. The sample consists of more than 45,000 distinct CDR3 sequences, approximately 18% of them appearing once. Overall study findings and caveats: IR-seq and RNA-seq agreed better without single-read clonotypes.

Source material: a population of CD138-negative cells sorted from bone marrow. This sequence originates from a donor at least 40 years old with multiple myeloma. The genes are TRBV6-2 or TRBV6-3 and TRBJ2-1; D is perhaps TRBD2 (6 bases). CDR3 in amino acids: CASSYAGNEQFF. For the CDR3, the DNA is TGTGCCAGCAGTTATGCGGGGAATGAGCAGTTCTTC.